This T cell receptor beta chain is drawn from a study of vaccination effects on CD4 cells after COVID-19. Study in general: Two-dose vaccination with either BNT162b2 or mRNA-1273 was given to the participants.

As for this clone: Its specificity is unknown.

Before any sequencing was done, the ViraFEST assay used viral peptide pools to expand antigen-specific CD4+ T cells. The authors isolated CD4+ T cells after roughly 10 days of culture. Confirmation by PCR established that the person had SARS-CoV-2 infection between March and December 2020. After around 2 million PBMC were placed in each well, they were cultured with around 10 IU/ml IL-2 and roughly 10 ug/ml peptides. A half-medium replacement with IL-2 medium was carried out on days 3 and 7. Some clones are missing from TCRdb's copy, which holds only in-frame ones; the method was immunoSEQ multiplex PCR. The table has around 49,000 clones, approximately 70% seen once. Trimming took off 0 bases at V and 0 bases at J, with 7 bases between the two ends. Germline-derived CDR1 and CDR2 are SGHRS and YFSETQ. The CDR3 is 16 residues long. Regarding the study as a whole: Few convalescent patients and no early post-infection timepoints were included in the study.

This specimen consisted of CD4+ T cells from PBMCs cultured with a peptide pool, obtained before COVID-19 vaccination. The V and J genes are TRBV5-1 and TRBJ1-6; D unclear. This sequence was found in a human donor who had a prior SARS-CoV-2 infection. CDR3 loop: CASSLGVASYNSPLHF. In DNA, the CDR3 is TGCGCCAGCAGCTTGGGGGTGGCCTCCTATAATTCACCCCTCCACTTT.